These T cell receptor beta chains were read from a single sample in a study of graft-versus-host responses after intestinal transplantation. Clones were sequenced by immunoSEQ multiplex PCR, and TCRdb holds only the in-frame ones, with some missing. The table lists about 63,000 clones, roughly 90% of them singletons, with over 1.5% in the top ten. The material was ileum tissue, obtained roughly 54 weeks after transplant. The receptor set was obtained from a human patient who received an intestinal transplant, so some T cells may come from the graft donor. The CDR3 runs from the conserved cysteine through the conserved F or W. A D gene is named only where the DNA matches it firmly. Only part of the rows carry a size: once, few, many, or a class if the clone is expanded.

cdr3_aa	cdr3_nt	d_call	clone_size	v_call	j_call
CASSLGGEAEAFF	TGTGCCAGCAGTTTGGGAGGGGAGGCAGAAGCTTTCTTT	NA	NA	TRBV27	TRBJ1-1
CASSLGGTYEQYF	TGTGCCAGCAGCCTGGGCGGAACCTACGAGCAGTACTTC	NA	NA	TRBV7-2	TRBJ2-7
CASTISGTGVGLDF	TGTGCCAGCACCATATCCGGGACAGGGGTAGGATTGGACTTT	TRBD1	once	TRBV28	TRBJ1-6
CSVGMGDGYTF	TGCAGCGTTGGAATGGGAGATGGCTACACCTTC	NA	few	TRBV29-1	TRBJ1-2
CASRRGQNSPLHF	TGTGCCAGCCGTCGCGGACAGAATTCACCCCTCCACTTT	NA	NA	TRBV11-2	TRBJ1-6
CASSRDSLTDTQYF	TGCGCCAGCAGCCGGGACTCACTCACAGATACGCAGTATTTT	NA	NA	TRBV5-1	TRBJ2-3
CASSLGPPSGGADRGTDTQYF	TGTGCCAGCTCACTCGGCCCCCCCAGCGGGGGGGCTGATCGAGGCACAGATACGCAGTATTTT	TRBD2	NA	TRBV18	TRBJ2-3
CASSLNEGLAYEQYF	TGTGCCAGCAGCTTAAATGAGGGGCTCGCCTACGAGCAGTACTTC	NA	NA	TRBV7-6	TRBJ2-7
CASGTGTANTGELFF	TGCGCCAGCGGGACCGGGACAGCGAACACCGGGGAGCTGTTTTTT	TRBD1	NA	TRBV23-1	TRBJ2-2
CASGLFRSRSPLHF	TGTGCTAGTGGTTTGTTCCGCTCTCGATCACCCCTCCACTTT	NA	NA	TRBV12-5	TRBJ1-6
CASSFPPGRSFPYF	TGTGCCAGCAGTTTCCCCCCCGGCAGGAGCTTTCCGTATTTT	NA	NA	TRBV28	TRBJ2-3
CASSPGSSRGDTQYF	TGTGCCAGCAGCCCCGGTTCGAGCCGAGGAGATACGCAGTATTTT	NA	NA	TRBV7-2	TRBJ2-3
CASSRLRRSGTDTQYF	TGCGCCAGCAGCCGCCTAAGAAGGAGCGGCACAGATACGCAGTATTTT	NA	once	TRBV4-1	TRBJ2-3
CACSTGGLETQYF	TGTGCCTGTTCCACAGGGGGCCTTGAGACCCAGTACTTC	TRBD1	NA	TRBV30	TRBJ2-5
CASKRKAKSGTDTQYF	TGCGCCAGCAAGAGAAAAGCGAAAAGTGGCACAGATACGCAGTATTTT	NA	NA	TRBV10-2	TRBJ2-3
CASREGVNTQYF	TGTGCCAGCAGGGAAGGGGTAAATACGCAGTATTTT	NA	NA	TRBV6-5	TRBJ2-3
CASSSPGQGAVGYTF	TGTGCCAGCAGCTCCCCGGGACAGGGGGCCGTAGGCTACACCTTC	TRBD1	NA	TRBV5-4	TRBJ1-2
CASSSTNTEAFF	TGTGCCAGCAGTAGCACGAACACTGAAGCTTTCTTT	NA	NA	TRBV5-4	TRBJ1-1
CASSPQWPLLAKNIQYF	TGTGCCAGCAGCCCTCAGTGGCCGTTGCTAGCCAAAAACATTCAGTACTTC	NA	NA	TRBV11-2	TRBJ2-4
CASSAIGPYGYTF	TGTGCCAGCAGTGCAATCGGACCCTATGGCTACACCTTC	NA	NA	TRBV6-5	TRBJ1-2
CSVEQSVGQSANTGELFF	TGCAGCGTTGAACAATCAGTAGGGCAATCGGCGAACACCGGGGAGCTGTTTTTT	NA	NA	TRBV29-1	TRBJ2-2
CASSLTPSGYNEQFF	TGTGCTAGCAGCTTGACCCCCTCCGGATACAATGAGCAGTTCTTC	NA	few	TRBV7-7	TRBJ2-1
CASSVGSSSSGGAKKTQYF	TGTGCCAGCAGCGTCGGCAGCTCCTCTAGCGGGGGGGCCAAGAAGACCCAGTACTTC	TRBD2	NA	TRBV9	TRBJ2-5
CASSFRWGNEQFF	TGCGCCAGCAGCTTCCGATGGGGCAATGAGCAGTTCTTC	NA	once	TRBV5-1	TRBJ2-1
CASCRTTSTDTQYF	TGCGCCAGCTGCAGGACTACTAGCACAGATACGCAGTATTTT	NA	few	TRBV10-2	TRBJ2-3
CSVGLGETQYF	TGCAGCGTCGGTCTCGGGGAGACCCAGTACTTC	NA	NA	TRBV29-1	TRBJ2-5
CASSYGGEQYF	TGTGCCAGCAGTTACGGGGGCGAGCAGTACTTC	NA	NA	TRBV6-5	TRBJ2-7
CASSPQHRSPYEQYF	TGTGCCAGCAGTCCACAACACAGGTCCCCCTACGAGCAGTACTTC	NA	NA	TRBV27	TRBJ2-7
CASSLTRGPYNEQFF	TGTGCCAGCAGCTTGACTAGAGGCCCCTACAATGAGCAGTTCTTC	NA	NA	TRBV11-2	TRBJ2-1
CAMQASGGPDTQYF	TGTGCCATGCAGGCTAGCGGGGGTCCAGATACGCAGTATTTT	TRBD2	NA	TRBV10-3	TRBJ2-3
CASSFRGLGGYTF	TGTGCCAGCAGCTTCCGGGGGCTCGGTGGCTACACCTTC	NA	NA	TRBV7-9	TRBJ1-2
CASKVAAGTGNTIYF	TGTGCCAGCAAGGTCGCAGCAGGGACTGGAAACACCATATATTTT	NA	NA	TRBV6-5	TRBJ1-3
CASSFPLTSGGAYNEQFF	TGTGCCAGCAGCTTTCCCCTAACTAGCGGGGGGGCCTACAATGAGCAGTTCTTC	TRBD2	NA	TRBV7-9	TRBJ2-1
CASSLGGRNTGELFF	TGTGCCAGCAGCTTAGGGGGAAGGAACACCGGGGAGCTGTTTTTT	NA	NA	TRBV11-3	TRBJ2-2
CASSLGTGWYEQYF	TGTGCCAGCAGCTTAGGAACAGGGTGGTACGAGCAGTACTTC	NA	NA	TRBV11-2	TRBJ2-7
CASSEEGQYNSPLHF	TGTGCCAGCAGTGAAGAGGGACAGTATAATTCACCCCTCCACTTT	TRBD1	NA	TRBV6-1	TRBJ1-6
CASSPSTGSSWTEAFF	TGTGCCAGCAGCCCCTCGACAGGTTCTAGCTGGACTGAAGCTTTCTTT	NA	NA	TRBV11-1	TRBJ1-1
CASGFQGRDNSPLHF	TGTGCTAGTGGTTTTCAGGGGCGGGATAATTCACCCCTCCACTTT	NA	NA	TRBV12-5	TRBJ1-6
CASSSESPGAQYF	TGTGCCAGCAGCTCAGAGTCCCCAGGGGCGCAGTATTTT	NA	NA	TRBV7-3	TRBJ2-3
CAWSGTGRMMGGYTF	TGTGCCTGGAGTGGGACAGGGCGAATGATGGGGGGCTACACCTTC	TRBD1	NA	TRBV30	TRBJ1-2
CASSSSSGGSETQYF	TGTGCCAGCAGTTCCTCCTCGGGGGGTTCGGAGACCCAGTACTTC	TRBD2	NA	TRBV27	TRBJ2-5
CASRETVLSYNEQFF	TGTGCCAGCAGGGAGACTGTACTCTCCTACAATGAGCAGTTCTTC	NA	once	TRBV2	TRBJ2-1
CASSLKAQGAEAFF	TGTGCCAGCAGCTTAAAAGCACAGGGGGCTGAAGCTTTCTTT	TRBD1	NA	TRBV7-9	TRBJ1-1
CASSLRTLEAFF	TGTGCCAGCAGCTTAAGGACACTTGAAGCTTTCTTT	NA	NA	TRBV13	TRBJ1-1
CASSVIQGGDTQYF	TGTGCCAGCAGCGTGATACAGGGAGGAGATACGCAGTATTTT	NA	NA	TRBV6-5	TRBJ2-3
CASRRGGYEQYF	TGTGCCAGCAGACGGGGTGGCTACGAGCAGTACTTC	NA	NA	TRBV7-2	TRBJ2-7
CASSLEQVRTDGYTF	TGTGCCAGCAGCTTGGAACAAGTTAGGACAGATGGCTACACCTTC	NA	NA	TRBV7-9	TRBJ1-2
CASSEFGGNQPQHF	TGTGCCAGCAGTGAATTCGGCGGCAATCAGCCCCAGCATTTT	NA	NA	TRBV25-1	TRBJ1-5
CASSTYRDPYEQYF	TGTGCCAGCAGCACATACCGGGACCCCTACGAGCAGTACTTC	NA	NA	TRBV11-2	TRBJ2-7
CASSLRRQGNTEAFF	TGTGCCAGCAGCCTACGTAGACAGGGCAACACTGAAGCTTTCTTT	TRBD1	NA	TRBV13	TRBJ1-1
CASISGAQPQHF	TGTGCCAGCATTTCAGGGGCTCAGCCCCAGCATTTT	NA	NA	TRBV6-4	TRBJ1-5
CASSFSGGGETQYF	TGTGCCAGCAGTTTTAGCGGGGGGGGAGAGACCCAGTACTTC	TRBD2	NA	TRBV6-5	TRBJ2-5
CASSSPGQGIHEQYF	TGCGCCAGCAGCTCACCGGGACAGGGTATCCACGAGCAGTACTTC	TRBD1	NA	TRBV5-1	TRBJ2-7
CASSPSWVSGEAFF	TGTGCCAGCTCACCAAGTTGGGTGTCAGGTGAAGCTTTCTTT	NA	NA	TRBV18	TRBJ1-1
CASRKGTESSYEQYF	TGTGCCAGTAGAAAGGGGACAGAGAGCTCCTACGAGCAGTACTTC	TRBD1	NA	TRBV19	TRBJ2-7